Below, 14 T cell receptor beta chains from the same sample are listed, as sequenced in a study of T cells in Graves' hyperthyroidism and ophthalmopathy. Researchers took RNA transcripts and amplified the TCR beta CDR3 regions from them. Carried out on the TCR CDR3, a first-round RT-PCR used the HTBI primer set. Each CDR3 protein is one row after TCRdb ran MiXCR on the multiplex PCR reads. The table lists a few hundred thousand distinct CDR3 sequences, 15% to 18% of them singletons. The sample was blood. The origin of the receptors is a woman under 30 with Graves' hyperthyroidism.

This rearrangement joins TRBV12-3 or TRBV12-4 to TRBJ2-1; 9 nucleotides align to TRBD2. The ends lost 10 bases at V and 6 bases at J; junction bases unmatched: 10. The CDR3 has 14 amino acids. For the CDR3, the DNA is TGTGCCACTCAAGGACTAGCGCATAGCAATGAGCAGTTCTTC. Protein sequence: CATQGLAHSNEQFF.

This clonotype was observed many times. V and J are TRBV28 and TRBJ2-1; 8 bases are shared with TRBD2. The V and J ends lost 6 bases and 3 bases, in that order; junction bases with no gene match: 10. CDR1 is MDHEN and CDR2 is SYDVKM in the germline V gene. CDR3 length: 16 amino acids. The CDR3 is CASRGGTRGVYNEQFF. CDR3 in DNA: TGTGCCAGCAGGGGGGGGACTAGGGGGGTCTACAATGAGCAGTTCTTC.

This clonotype was detected only a few times. This rearrangement joins TRBV12-3 or TRBV12-4 to TRBJ1-6; a possible D gene is TRBD1 (5 bases). This CDR3 is built from 15 residues. V was cut by 3 bases and J by 10 bases, with 16 bases left in between. The CDR3 bases are TGTGCCAGCAGTTTTGTATTGGGGGGAGGGTCACCCCTCCACTTT. As protein: CASSFVLGGGSPLHF.

This clonotype was detected ten times or more. The genes are TRBV11-2 and TRBJ1-2, with 7 bases fitting TRBD1. J gave up 0 bases and V 5 bases, and 12 bases lay outside the gene matches. Per the germline V gene, CDR1 is SGHAT and CDR2 is FQNNGV. This CDR3 comprises 17 residues. The CDR3 DNA reads as TGTGCCAGCAGCCACCGACAGGGAACATCACCTAACTATGGCTACACCTTC. Translated, it gives CASSHRQGTSPNYGYTF.

This clonotype was observed a few times. The chain links TRBV28 to TRBJ2-3; 11 nucleotides line up with TRBD2. CDR3 size: 15 residues. Germline trimming cut 6 bases from V and 6 bases from J; bases unmatched to any gene: 8. The germline V gene encodes CDR1 MDHEN and CDR2 SYDVKM. The CDR3 region is CASSSGTSGSDTQYF. CDR3 coding DNA: TGTGCCAGCAGCTCCGGGACTAGCGGCTCGGATACGCAGTATTTT. The full variable domain, with the rest looked up from reference TRBV28 and TRBJ2-3, is DVKVTQSSRYLVKRTGEKVFLECVQDMDHENMFWYRQDPGLGLRLIYFSYDVKMKEKGDIPEGYSVSREKKERFSLILESASTNQTSMYLCASSSGTSGSDTQYFGPGTRLTVL.

Concerning this clonotype itself: This may be a read error, as it is one base from a much larger clone. The chain has TRBV3-1 and TRBJ2-7; D gene uncertain. Germline V CDR1 and CDR2: LGHDT, YNNKEL (reference sequence). The CDR3 is 12 amino acids. The CDR3 DNA reads as TGTGCCAGCAGCCAATCGGTGTACGGGCAGTACTTC. Translation: CASSQSVYGQYF.

This clonotype was seen ten or more times. The rearrangement joins TRBV2 to TRBJ2-7; weak D call: TRBD2 (7 bases). V lost 6 bases and J 0 bases, leaving 15 bases between the germline ends. This CDR3 contains 15 residues. Germline CDR1 reads SNHLY; CDR2 reads FYNNEI. CDR3 sequence: CASSGEGGISYEQYF. CDR3 nucleotides: TGTGCCAGCAGCGGGGAGGGGGGGATCTCCTACGAGCAGTACTTC. The full variable domain, completed using reference TRBV2 and TRBJ2-7, is EPEVTQTPSHQVTQMGQEVILRCVPISNHLYFYWYRQILGQKVEFLVSFYNNEISEKSEIFDDQFSVERPDGSNFTLKIRSTKLEDSAMYFCASSGEGGISYEQYFGPGTRLTVT.

J is TRBJ1-1 and V is TRBV5-1, with D perhaps matching TRBD1 (5 bases). From germline, CDR1 is SGHRS and CDR2 YFSETQ. Trimming removed 1 base at V and 0 bases at J, with 16 bases between. The length of the CDR3 is 17 residues. DNA for the CDR3: TGCGCCAGCAGCTTGTCATCGGGGGGGGTCATGAACACTGAAGCTTTCTTT. The encoded protein is CASSLSSGGVMNTEAFF.

This clonotype was counted ten times or more. In DNA, the CDR3 is TGTGCCACCAGCAGAGAACCGGGGATGGGTCAGCCCCAGCATTTT. Translating gives CATSREPGMGQPQHF. The chain is built from TRBV15 and TRBJ1-5; no clear D. Looked up from germline, CDR1 is LNHNV and CDR2 is YYDKDF (reference sequence). The CDR3 consists of 15 residues. The V end was cut by 0 bases, the J end by 6 bases, with 12 bases between.

The sample holds a few counts of this clonotype. The V and J genes are TRBV7-9 and TRBJ1-1; D may be TRBD1 (6 bases). The V end lost 6 bases, the J end lost 1 base, and 18 bases lay between the germline ends. Looked up from germline, CDR1 is SEHNR and CDR2 is FQNEAQ (reference sequence). This CDR3 region has 16 residues. The CDR3 loop is CASSSDTRGANTEAFF. The CDR3 DNA follows: TGTGCCAGCAGTTCAGATACTAGGGGGGCGAACACTGAAGCTTTCTTT.

This clonotype has ten or more counts. The J gene is TRBJ2-1, the V gene TRBV6-1; D uncertain. V lost 5 bases, J lost 0 bases, and 11 bases lay in between. Germline V gene sequence: CDR1 MNHNS, CDR2 SASEGT. This CDR3 spans 15 amino acids. The CDR3 region is CASSPRGASYNEQFF. In DNA form, the CDR3 reads TGTGCCAGCAGTCCCAGAGGTGCCTCCTACAATGAGCAGTTCTTC.

This clonotype was seen ten or more times. The chain is built from TRBV20-1 and TRBJ2-3; 8 positions match TRBD2. V lost 3 bases and J lost 6; bases outside the gene matches: 14. Germline assignment: CDR1 DFQATT and CDR2 SNEGSKA (reference sequence). The CDR3 sequence is 16 residues long. The CDR3: CSASPQEASGLDTQYF. The CDR3 DNA follows: TGCAGTGCTAGCCCTCAGGAGGCTAGCGGGTTGGATACGCAGTATTTT.

This clonotype appeared a few times. The gene calls are TRBV20-1 and TRBJ2-2; D is unresolved. Deletions cut 5 bases from V and 2 bases from J, with 9 bases between. The germline CDR1 and CDR2 sequences are DFQATT and SNEGSKA (reference sequence). There are 13 residues in the CDR3. Here the CDR3 reads CSAPGPNTGELFF. CDR3 coding DNA: TGCAGTGCTCCCGGACCCAACACCGGGGAGCTGTTTTTT.

This clonotype was seen only a few times. A much bigger clone sits one base away, suggesting this may be a read error. The chain couples TRBV6-1 to TRBJ1-5; D uncertain. The germline CDR1 and CDR2 sequences are MNHNS and SASEGT. The CDR3 runs 13 residues. This CDR3 is CASGDLALQPQHF. Written as DNA, the CDR3 is TGTGCCAGCGGTGATCTTGCGCTTCAGCCCCAGCATTTT.